Included here is one TCR beta chain sequence, with context. Its antigen is unknown. The genomic DNA of each subset was split evenly across several immunoSEQ plates. Sequencing used immunoSEQ multiplex PCR; TCRdb keeps in-frame clones, though not all of them. In the table there are more than 2,000,000 clones, around 90% of which are singletons. Germline V lookup: CDR1 LNHDA, CDR2 SQIVND (reference sequence). The CDR3 extends over 16 amino acids. V was clipped by 5 bases and J by 2 bases; unmatched bases: 7. This specimen belongs to a study of shared clonotypes between healthy human individuals. Study results and limitations: Clonotypes that were shared across a handful of donors made up around 5% of naive CD4 clonotypes.

The donors, all of them Caucasian adults, lived in Nashville, Tennessee. The TCR comes from a man between 18 and 29 years old in good health. Specimen: naive CD4+ T cells sorted from blood. Subset reported: CD45RA+ positively selected. The chain uses TRBV19 and TRBJ2-5; 11 bases line up with TRBD2. CDR3 protein: CASSSIAGGNQETQYF. CDR3 nucleotide sequence: TGTGCCAGTAGTTCAATAGCGGGAGGGAATCAAGAGACCCAGTACTTC.